The next 23 T cell receptor beta chains were all read from a single sample in a study of T cell responses to AZD1222 COVID-19 vaccine (dated by TCRdb to the early 2020s). Reading the label with the study, this specimen's time point is: baseline before first vaccination. The library came from the immunoSEQ multiplex PCR assay. Here the immuneACCESS table is served through TCRdb, limited to in-frame sequences with V and J called. Missing clones are a known gap in these copies; in checked studies unresolved V genes cover under half, and the rest lacks a known reason. For this sample the table gives 75,000 to 100,000 clones, of which roughly 92% were detected only once. The ten biggest clones cover 10% to 15% of the sample. The specimen comprised peripheral blood, sampled on day 0 of AZD1222 vaccination. The source of these receptors is an adult in good health.

The V gene is TRBV9, the J gene TRBJ2-2; the match to TRBD2 covers 7 bases. V dropped 0 bases and J dropped 5; count of bases not matched to a gene: 1. Germline values: CDR1 SGDLS, CDR2 YYNGEE. The CDR3 is made up of 14 amino acids. This CDR3 reads CASSVAGGTGELFF. In DNA form, the CDR3 reads TGTGCCAGCAGCGTAGCGGGAGGAACCGGGGAGCTGTTTTTT.

The chain's CDR3 is CSVRKGSSMNTEAFF. DNA for the CDR3: TGCAGCGTTCGGAAAGGGTCCTCCATGAACACTGAAGCTTTCTTT. The rearrangement links TRBV29-1 to TRBJ1-1; D gene unclear. CDR1 is SQVTM and CDR2 is ANQGSEA in the germline V gene. The CDR3 length is 15 residues. Trimming took 5 bases from V and 0 from J, leaving 16 bases between them.

J is TRBJ1-1 and V is TRBV7-3; D gene uncertain. Germline CDR1 is SGHTA and CDR2 is FQGTGA. There are 13 residues in the CDR3. V was cut by 5 bases and J by 2 bases, with 9 bases left in between. CDR3 region: CASSLGSNTEAFF. CDR3 DNA: TGTGCCAGCAGCCTCGGATCAAACACTGAAGCTTTCTTT. The full variable domain, its missing parts supplied by reference TRBV7-3 and TRBJ1-1, is GAGVSQTPSNKVTEKGKYVELRCDPISGHTALYWYRQSLGQGPEFLIYFQGTGAADDSGLPNDRFFAVRPEGSVSTLKIQRTERGDSAVYLCASSLGSNTEAFFGQGTRLTVV.

This chain connects TRBV19 to TRBJ2-3; D ambiguous. The CDR3 has 18 residues. V was cut by 3 bases and J by 2 bases, with 21 bases left in between. CDR1 and CDR2 from the germline V gene are LNHDA and SQIVND (reference sequence). The CDR3 DNA reads as TGTGCCAGTAGTATCTATACAAGCTCCCGAATGCACACAGATACGCAGTATTTT. Translation gives CASSIYTSSRMHTDTQYF.

This clone was observed once. The V and J genes are TRBV27 and TRBJ2-5; a possible D gene is TRBD1 (5 bases). In germline, CDR1 is MNHEY, CDR2 SMNVEV (reference sequence). With 4 bases removed from V and 0 bases from J, the gap between germline ends came to 6 bases. The CDR3 is 13 amino acids. The CDR3 region has the DNA TGTGCCAGCAGTTCAGGGCACCAAGAGACCCAGTACTTC. This translates into CASSSGHQETQYF.

This sequence joins TRBV9 and TRBJ1-5, with D unclear. Per germline, CDR1 SGDLS and CDR2 YYNGEE. Trimming took 4 bases from V and 1 from J, leaving 12 bases between them. The CDR3 is 15 amino acids. CDR3 nucleotide sequence: TGTGCCAGCAGCTCGACGGCTATGAGCAATCAGCCCCAGCATTTT. Translating gives CASSSTAMSNQPQHF.

This clone was recorded only once. The CDR3 nucleotides read TGTGCCAGCAGTCCGACAGGGATGACCTACGAGCAGTACTTC. The encoded protein is CASSPTGMTYEQYF. The V and J genes are TRBV28 and TRBJ2-7; TRBD1 aligns across 7 bases. Germline V gene lookup returns CDR1 MDHEN and CDR2 SYDVKM. The CDR3 runs to 14 residues. The ends lost 5 bases at V and 2 bases at J; junction bases unmatched: 6.

This clone appeared a few times. This chain connects TRBV7-9 to TRBJ1-4; no clear D gene. In germline, CDR1 is SEHNR, CDR2 FQNEAQ (reference sequence). Deletions cut 5 bases from V and 3 bases from J, with 13 bases between. The length of the CDR3 is 15 residues. CDR3 bases: TGTGCCAGCAGCCCCCAGCAGGCGGCTAATGAAAAACTGTTTTTT. Its protein product is CASSPQQAANEKLFF. Variable domain in full (rest from reference TRBV7-9 and TRBJ1-4): DTGVSQNPRHKITKRGQNVTFRCDPISEHNRLYWYRQTLGQGPEFLTYFQNEAQLEKSRLLSDRFSAERPKGSFSTLEIQRTEQGDSAMYLCASSPQQAANEKLFFGSGTQLSVL.

J is TRBJ2-3 and V is TRBV28, with D uncertain. The CDR3 has 12 residues. CDR1 is MDHEN, CDR2 SYDVKM, per germline. V was pared by 3 bases and J by 0 bases, with 1 base between. The CDR3: CASSFSTDTQYF. The CDR3, as DNA: TGTGCCAGCAGTTTTAGCACAGATACGCAGTATTTT. Combining the CDR3 with reference TRBV28 and TRBJ2-3 gives the whole variable domain DVKVTQSSRYLVKRTGEKVFLECVQDMDHENMFWYRQDPGLGLRLIYFSYDVKMKEKGDIPEGYSVSREKKERFSLILESASTNQTSMYLCASSFSTDTQYFGPGTRLTVL.

This clone was recorded once. The chain carries TRBV18 and TRBJ2-7; 7 positions agree with TRBD2. The CDR3 is made up of 14 amino acids. J gave up 3 bases and V 2 bases, and 4 bases lay outside the gene matches. Germline V gene sequence: CDR1 KGHSH, CDR2 LQKENI. CDR3 nucleotides: TGTGCCAGCTCACCAGGCGGGAGCAACTACGAGCAGTACTTC. Translating it yields CASSPGGSNYEQYF. Using reference TRBV18 and TRBJ2-7 for the parts outside the CDR3, the full variable domain is NAGVMQNPRHLVRRRGQEARLRCSPMKGHSHVYWYRQLPEEGLKFMVYLQKENIIDESGMPKERFSAEFPKEGPSILRIQQVVRGDSAAYFCASSPGGSNYEQYFGPGTRLTVT.

This chain uses TRBV7-9 with TRBJ2-6, with TRBD1 as a possible D gene (5 bases). Germline V lookup: CDR1 SEHNR, CDR2 FQNEAQ (reference sequence). The CDR3 totals 18 residues. V was trimmed by 5 bases and J by 0 bases, leaving 17 bases between them. The CDR3 sequence is CASSQAVGASSGANVLTF. Written as DNA, the CDR3 is TGTGCCAGCAGCCAGGCAGTTGGGGCAAGCTCTGGGGCCAACGTCCTGACTTTC.

The chain joins TRBV18 to TRBJ2-2; perhaps D is TRBD1 or TRBD2 (5 bases each). Germline V gives CDR1 KGHSH, CDR2 LQKENI. Trimming took off 3 bases at V and 6 bases at J, with 17 bases between the two ends. This CDR3 comprises 16 residues. The CDR3, as DNA: TGTGCCAGCTCACCTACAGGAGGCTTCGGGTCCGGGGAGCTGTTTTTT. Its protein product is CASSPTGGFGSGELFF.

The chain links TRBV10-1 to TRBJ2-3, with 11 bases fitting TRBD2. The CDR3 extends over 15 amino acids. Germline assignment: CDR1 WNHNN and CDR2 SYGVQD (reference sequence). After removal of 4 bases from V and 1 base from J, the junction contained 1 base not matched to a gene. The CDR3 protein is CASSVLAGGTDTQYF. CDR3 sequence (DNA): TGCGCCAGCAGTGTACTAGCGGGAGGCACAGATACGCAGTATTTT.

A few counts support this clone. The J gene is TRBJ2-7, the V gene TRBV7-9; 8 bases match TRBD1. Germline lookup yields CDR1 SEHNR and CDR2 FQNEAQ (reference sequence). The CDR3 spans 13 residues. Trimming cost V 3 bases and J 4 bases; bases outside gene matches: 2. The CDR3 DNA is TGTGCCAGCAGCTTCACAGGGGGGTACGAGCAGTACTTC. Its protein is CASSFTGGYEQYF.

This chain connects TRBV3-1 (or the pseudogene TRBV3-2) to TRBJ1-4, with TRBD1 as a possible D gene (5 bases). The CDR3 is 16 amino acids. Trimming shortened V by 4 bases and J by 8 bases, and 20 bases separated the two germline ends. Per the germline V gene, CDR1 is LGHDT and CDR2 is YNNKEL (reference sequence). The CDR3 here is CASSPGAAGQTEKLFF. The DNA of the CDR3 is TGTGCCAGCAGCCCCGGTGCGGCAGGGCAGACCGAAAAACTGTTTTTT.

CDR3 nucleotide sequence: TGTGCCAGCAGCCGAGATACAATAGCGGGAGGCCTAGAGACGCAGTATTTT. Its protein is CASSRDTIAGGLETQYF. The rearrangement joins TRBV4-2 to TRBJ2-3; 10 positions agree with TRBD2. V lost 4 bases to trimming and J lost 9 bases; unmatched junction nucleotides: 16. The germline V gene encodes CDR1 LGHNA and CDR2 YNFKEQ. The CDR3 consists of 17 residues.

The rearrangement joins TRBV11-3 to TRBJ1-1; tentative D call: TRBD1 (5 bases). The germline CDR1 and CDR2 sequences are SGHNT and YENEEA. The V end was cut by 3 bases, the J end by 12 bases, with 23 bases between. This CDR3 has 15 amino acids. CDR3 bases: TGTGCCAGCAGCTTTTACCTCTCAGGGAAATTCGACACTTTCTTT. Protein product: CASSFYLSGKFDTFF.

The chain recombines TRBV5-6 with TRBJ1-2; D might be TRBD1 (5 bases). Looked up from germline, CDR1 is SGHDT and CDR2 is YYEEEE. The CDR3 totals 13 residues. The ends were cut back, 7 bases at V and 6 bases at J, with 16 bases in the middle. CDR3 bases: TGTGCCAGCCGCGGGGCCAGGGCGCATGGCTACACCTTC. This sequence encodes CASRGARAHGYTF.

The V call is TRBV11-1, the J call TRBJ1-2; D ambiguous. V shed 3 bases and J shed 8 bases, with 16 bases lying between them. Germline V gene lookup returns CDR1 SGHAT and CDR2 FQDESV (reference sequence). The CDR3 is 14 residues long. As DNA, the CDR3 is TGTGCCAGCAGCTTGAGTGGCGGAGTTATGGGCTACACCTTC. Its protein product is CASSLSGGVMGYTF.

The rearrangement links TRBV5-5 to TRBJ1-1; D gene ambiguous. The V and J ends lost 4 bases and 6 bases respectively, with 10 bases between them. Germline V gene lookup returns CDR1 SGHKS and CDR2 YYEKEE (reference sequence). The CDR3 is 12 amino acids. The CDR3 nucleotides read TGTGCCAGCAGCGAAATGGACCCTGAAGCTTTCTTT. As protein: CASSEMDPEAFF.

V and J are TRBV6-6 and TRBJ1-2; D is undetermined. This CDR3 region has 11 residues. Trimming removed 5 bases at V and 2 bases at J, with 3 bases between. Germline CDR1 MNHNY, CDR2 SVGAGI (reference sequence). This CDR3 is CASSPNYGYTF. The CDR3 DNA follows: TGTGCCAGCAGTCCGAACTATGGCTACACCTTC.

This chain joins TRBV12-3 or TRBV12-4 and TRBJ1-1; perhaps TRBD1 as D (5 bases). The ends were cut back, 6 bases at V and 5 bases at J, with 7 bases in the middle. The CDR3 spans 11 residues. CDR3 sequence reads: CASSKGTEAFF. The DNA for the CDR3 is TGTGCCAGCAGCAAGGGGACTGAAGCTTTCTTT.

J is TRBJ1-1 and V is TRBV30; D is possibly TRBD1 (6 bases). The CDR3 totals 15 residues. V was pared by 2 bases and J by 2 bases, with 15 bases between. The germline gives CDR1 GTSNPN, CDR2 SVGIG (reference sequence). The CDR3 DNA reads as TGTGCCTGGAGTCCAGTACAGGGAGATAACACTGAAGCTTTCTTT. Translating it yields CAWSPVQGDNTEAFF. Complete variable domain (other parts from reference TRBV30 and TRBJ1-1): SQTIHQWPATLVQPVGSPLSLECTVEGTSNPNLYWYRQAAGRGLQLLFYSVGIGQISSEVPQNLSASRPQDRQFILSSKKLLLSDSGFYLCAWSPVQGDNTEAFFGQGTRLTVV.